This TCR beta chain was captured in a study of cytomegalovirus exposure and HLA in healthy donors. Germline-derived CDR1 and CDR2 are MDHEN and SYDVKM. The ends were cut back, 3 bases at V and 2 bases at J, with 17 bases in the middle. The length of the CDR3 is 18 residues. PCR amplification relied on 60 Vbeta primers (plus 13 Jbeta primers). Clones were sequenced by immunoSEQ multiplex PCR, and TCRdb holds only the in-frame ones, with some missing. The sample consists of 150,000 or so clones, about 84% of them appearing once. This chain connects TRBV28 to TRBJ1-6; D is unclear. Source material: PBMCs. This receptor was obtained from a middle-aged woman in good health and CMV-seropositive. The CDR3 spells CASSFYPQASAYNSPLHF. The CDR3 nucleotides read TGTGCCAGCAGTTTTTACCCCCAGGCTTCGGCCTATAATTCACCCCTCCACTTT. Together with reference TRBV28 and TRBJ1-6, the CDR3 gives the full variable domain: DVKVTQSSRYLVKRTGEKVFLECVQDMDHENMFWYRQDPGLGLRLIYFSYDVKMKEKGDIPEGYSVSREKKERFSLILESASTNQTSMYLCASSFYPQASAYNSPLHFGNGTRLTVT.